The present TCR beta chain was sequenced within a study of CD8 T cells in ankylosing spondylitis. Study findings and constraints: Clones tied to disease were said to be significantly enriched in matched ankylosing spondylitis synovial fluid. Ankylosing spondylitis blood appeared to be characterized by a TCR beta motif of about 8 highly homologous variants.

The V gene lost 2 bases and the J gene lost 3 bases, with 12 bases spanning the gap. The CDR3 sequence is 14 residues long. The germline V gene encodes CDR1 SGHRS and CDR2 YFSETQ. Using quantitative 5'-RACE with molecular barcodes, the authors made TCR beta libraries. In TCRdb, the 5' RACE reads were re-called with MiXCR into one record per CDR3 protein. The sample holds roughly 230,000 distinct CDR3 sequences, 10% seen once. This clonotype was counted a few times. What it binds is not known. The origin of this receptor is a male donor with ankylosing spondylitis or in good health (not recorded which). The rearrangement joins TRBV5-1 to TRBJ2-7; no firm D call. Sample: blood, either unsorted or a sorted T cell fraction (not recorded which). The DNA for the CDR3 is TGCGCCAGCAGCTTTGGGTTAGGTAACTACGAGCAGTACTTC. It encodes CASSFGLGNYEQYF.